This entry describes one T cell receptor beta chain. Antigen: not known. During the collection period, no donor immune events like infections were recorded. This record belongs to a study of identifying expanded T cells in peripheral blood. General study results and limits: Differentially abundant clones: around 1.1 between replicates, 16.4 at approximately 14 days, approximately 19 at four. Variance in clone template counts between approximately 2-week samples significantly increased with total template count across all healthy donors.

Profiled with immunoSEQ multiplex PCR; TCRdb holds only in-frame clones, not every one. Of about 100,000 clones listed, around nine tenths are singletons. The ends were cut back, 3 bases at V and 0 bases at J, with 7 bases in the middle. The CDR3 runs 14 residues. Per germline, CDR1 SGHVS and CDR2 FNYEAQ. Sequenced: blood. The chain carries TRBV7-6 and TRBJ2-3, with D hard to call. The clonotype originates from a person aged 18-69 years in good health. CDR3 amino acids: CASSFLESTDTQYF. The CDR3 coding sequence is TGTGCCAGCAGCTTTTTAGAGAGCACAGATACGCAGTATTTT. The full variable domain, its missing parts supplied by reference TRBV7-6 and TRBJ2-3, is GAGVSQSPRYKVTKRGQDVALRCDPISGHVSLYWYRQALGQGPEFLTYFNYEAQQDKSGLPNDRFSAERPEGSISTLTIQRTEQRDSAMYRCASSFLESTDTQYFGPGTRLTVL.